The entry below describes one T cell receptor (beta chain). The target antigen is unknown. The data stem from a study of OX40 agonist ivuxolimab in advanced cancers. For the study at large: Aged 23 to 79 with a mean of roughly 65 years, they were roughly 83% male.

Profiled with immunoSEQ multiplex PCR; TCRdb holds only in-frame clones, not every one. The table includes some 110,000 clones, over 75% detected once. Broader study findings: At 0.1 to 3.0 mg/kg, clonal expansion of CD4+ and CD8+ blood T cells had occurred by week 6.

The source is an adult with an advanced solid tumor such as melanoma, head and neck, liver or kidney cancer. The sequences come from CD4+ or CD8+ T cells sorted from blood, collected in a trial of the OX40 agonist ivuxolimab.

As DNA, the CDR3 is TGCGCCAGCAGTGAAAGATTAGCGGGGGGGACTTACAATGAGCAGTTCTTC. It encodes CASSERLAGGTYNEQFF. The chain has TRBV10-1 and TRBJ2-1, with 11 bases lining up with TRBD2. Germline CDR1 reads WNHNN; CDR2 reads SYGVQD (reference sequence). Germline trimming cut 3 bases from V and 4 bases from J; bases unmatched to any gene: 8. The CDR3 sequence is 17 residues long.